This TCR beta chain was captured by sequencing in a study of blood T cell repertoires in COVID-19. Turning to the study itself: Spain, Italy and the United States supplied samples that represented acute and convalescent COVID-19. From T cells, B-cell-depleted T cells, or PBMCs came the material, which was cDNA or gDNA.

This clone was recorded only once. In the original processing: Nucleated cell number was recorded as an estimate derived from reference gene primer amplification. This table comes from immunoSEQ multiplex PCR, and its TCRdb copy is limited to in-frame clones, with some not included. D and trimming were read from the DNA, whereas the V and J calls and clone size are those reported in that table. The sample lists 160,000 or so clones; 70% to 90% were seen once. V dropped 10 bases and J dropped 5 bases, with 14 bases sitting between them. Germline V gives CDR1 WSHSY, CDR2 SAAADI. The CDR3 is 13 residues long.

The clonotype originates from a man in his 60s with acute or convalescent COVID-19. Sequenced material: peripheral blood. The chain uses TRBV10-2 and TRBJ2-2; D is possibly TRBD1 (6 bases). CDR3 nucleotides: TGCGCCACCAACAGGGACGGGACCGGGGAGCTGTTTTTT. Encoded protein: CATNRDGTGELFF.